A single sample gave rise to the 18 T cell receptor beta chains below, sequenced in a study of early T cells in non-severe SARS-CoV-2 infection. One entry per CDR3 protein results from TCRdb running MiXCR on the 5' RACE reads. The table shows tens of thousands of distinct CDR3 sequences, with around 12% occurring only once. Specimen: whole blood, collected at baseline. These receptors were obtained from an adult who was a healthcare worker with PCR-confirmed SARS-CoV-2 infection or an uninfected control (not recorded which). The donor label of this sample is uncertain.

This clonotype was seen repeatedly, ten times or more. The genes are TRBV19 and TRBJ2-5, with 13 bases identical to TRBD2. With V trimmed by 2 bases and J by 4 bases, 10 bases remained unmatched. Germline V lookup: CDR1 LNHDA, CDR2 SQIVND (reference sequence). The CDR3 covers 18 residues. CDR3 protein: CASSIRGLAGSRGETQYF. CDR3 bases: TGTGCCAGTAGTATAAGGGGACTAGCGGGGAGTCGTGGAGAGACCCAGTACTTC.

This sequence joins TRBV5-1 and TRBJ2-7; D perhaps matches TRBD1 (6 bases). Germline values: CDR1 SGHRS, CDR2 YFSETQ. CDR3 length: 15 residues. The ends were cut back, 0 bases at V and 3 bases at J, with 13 bases in the middle. The CDR3: CASSLAPDSRYEQYV. CDR3 nucleotide sequence: TGCGCCAGCAGCTTGGCCCCGGACAGCCGCTACGAGCAGTACGTC.

This clonotype came up many times. The V gene is TRBV12-3 or TRBV12-4, the J gene TRBJ2-3; D may be TRBD1 (5 bases). This CDR3 contains 12 residues. Between the trimmed V and J ends, which lost 5 bases and 9 bases, there was a span of 12 bases. Here the CDR3 reads CASSLRDNTQYF. The CDR3 nucleotides read TGTGCCAGCAGTCTCAGGGATAACACGCAGTATTTT.

This clonotype was observed once. This chain links TRBV14 with TRBJ2-5; D is unclear. The CDR3 has 16 amino acids. Between the trimmed V and J ends, which lost 4 bases and 5 bases, there was a span of 20 bases. Germline assignment: CDR1 SGHDN and CDR2 FVKESK. The CDR3 here is CASSPGVLYIKETQYF. CDR3 bases: TGTGCCAGCAGCCCCGGTGTCTTGTACATCAAGGAGACCCAGTACTTC.

Many counts were recorded for this clonotype. V is TRBV7-6 and J is TRBJ2-3; D remains ambiguous. The CDR3 spans 13 residues. Germline assignment: CDR1 SGHVS and CDR2 FNYEAQ. The V and J ends lost 0 bases and 3 bases respectively, with 4 bases between them. The CDR3 is CASSLAVTDTQYF. CDR3 nucleotides: TGTGCCAGCAGCTTAGCCGTTACAGATACGCAGTATTTT.

The chain has TRBV19 and TRBJ1-5; TRBD1 might be the D (5 bases). Trimming cost V 5 bases and J 5 bases, with 19 bases left between them. This CDR3 has 16 residues. CDR1 is LNHDA and CDR2 is SQIVND in the germline V gene (reference sequence). The CDR3 loop is CASSSLVRGEHQPQHF. CDR3 nucleotide sequence: TGTGCCAGTAGTTCCCTAGTGCGGGGGGAGCATCAGCCCCAGCATTTT.

This clonotype was counted ten times or more. The V call is TRBV6-1, the J call TRBJ1-2, with no clear D. Trimming took off 4 bases at V and 4 bases at J, with 4 bases between the two ends. The CDR3 is made up of 11 amino acids. Germline CDR1 reads MNHNS; CDR2 reads SASEGT. The CDR3 is CASSASYGYTF. CDR3 coding DNA: TGTGCCAGCAGTGCCAGCTATGGCTACACCTTC.

This clonotype was seen many times. The chain employs TRBV4-1 and TRBJ2-1; 12 bases align to TRBD2. CDR3 length: 18 amino acids. The V segment lost 4 bases and the J segment 7 bases; nucleotides outside the gene matches: 14. Per the germline V gene, CDR1 is MGHRA and CDR2 is YSYEKL. The CDR3 protein is CASSLQPTSGGGRNEQFF. The DNA of the CDR3 is TGCGCCAGCAGCCTTCAACCGACTAGCGGGGGTGGAAGGAATGAGCAGTTCTTC.

The chain is built from TRBV4-1 and TRBJ2-3; 9 bases are a match to TRBD1. Germline assignment: CDR1 MGHRA and CDR2 YSYEKL. The CDR3 extends over 16 amino acids. V was clipped by 2 bases and J by 6 bases; unmatched bases: 9. In nucleotides, the CDR3 is TGCGCCAGCAGCCAAACCGGGACAGGGATAGCTGATACGCAGTATTTT. Translated, it gives CASSQTGTGIADTQYF.

This clonotype was counted at least ten times. The V gene is TRBV21-1, the J gene TRBJ2-3; the DNA was not compared with TRBD1, the D call given in the table. TRBV21-1 is deemed a pseudogene. This CDR3 has 19 residues. CDR3 coding DNA: TGTGCCAGCAGCTCAGAGCTGCGGGGGGATAAGATAAGCACAGATACGCAGTATTTT. The encoded protein is CASSSELRGDKISTDTQYF.

This clonotype appeared a few times. The chain links TRBV19 to TRBJ1-2; D gene ambiguous. From germline, CDR1 is LNHDA and CDR2 SQIVND (reference sequence). This CDR3 spans 13 amino acids. Trimming removed 3 bases from V and 2 bases from J, with 7 bases in between. DNA of the CDR3: TGTGCCAGTAGTATTACCCGGAACTATGGCTACACCTTC. Translated, it gives CASSITRNYGYTF.

By sample fraction, this clonotype is medium-sized (0.01 to 0.1%). The genes are TRBV5-1 and TRBJ2-1; 9 positions match TRBD2. This CDR3 is 16 amino acids long. The J segment lost 6 bases and the V segment lost 4 bases, leaving 11 bases of the junction unmatched. Germline V gives CDR1 SGHRS, CDR2 YFSETQ. CDR3 amino acids: CASSLGDLAGSNEQFF. The CDR3 DNA reads as TGCGCCAGCAGCCTGGGGGACCTAGCGGGGAGCAATGAGCAGTTCTTC.

This clonotype was counted between two and nine times. The gene calls are TRBV4-2 and TRBJ2-5, with D unresolved. Germline CDR1 is LGHNA and CDR2 is YNFKEQ. This CDR3 spans 12 amino acids. Trimming removed 1 base from V and 4 bases from J, with 4 bases in between. The CDR3 nucleotides are TGTGCCAGCAGCCAAGGGGGAGAGACCCAGTACTTC. Its translation: CASSQGGETQYF.

In this sample, this clonotype turned up a few times. The chain couples TRBV28 to TRBJ2-1, with D uncertain. The CDR3 contains 11 residues. CDR1 is MDHEN and CDR2 is SYDVKM in the germline V gene. V was pared by 3 bases and J by 10 bases, with 7 bases between. The CDR3 protein is CASSLQREQFF. The CDR3 DNA follows: TGTGCCAGCAGTTTGCAACGGGAGCAGTTCTTC.

The chain carries TRBV20-1 and TRBJ1-1; 9 bases line up with TRBD1. CDR3 length: 14 residues. V shed 1 base and J 3 bases; nucleotides not matched to a gene: 3. The V gene's germline CDR1 is DFQATT and CDR2 SNEGSKA (reference sequence). The CDR3 coding sequence is TGCAGTGCTAGAGTACGGACAGGGGACACTGAAGCTTTCTTT. This sequence encodes CSARVRTGDTEAFF.

This clonotype was found once. This sequence joins TRBV29-1 and TRBJ2-3, with TRBD2 matching 10 bases. Germline V gene data show CDR1 as SQVTM and CDR2 as ANQGSEA. J was trimmed by 2 bases and V by 3 bases; bases with no gene match: 8. The CDR3 length is 16 residues. The CDR3 bases are TGCAGCGTTGACGGGCCGGGACTAGCGAACACAGATACGCAGTATTTT. Amino acid sequence: CSVDGPGLANTDTQYF.

This clonotype was counted ten times or more. The chain combines TRBV7-8 with TRBJ2-5; 9 bases align to TRBD1. The ends lost 5 bases at V and 7 bases at J; junction bases unmatched: 17. CDR3 size: 17 residues. The germline gives CDR1 SGHVS, CDR2 FQNEAQ. The CDR3 DNA is TGTGCCAGCAGCGCGTCAACAGGGGGCTTTATGTCTGGGACCCAGTACTTC. Protein sequence: CASSASTGGFMSGTQYF.

This clonotype came up a few times. This chain links TRBV2 with TRBJ1-1, with D possibly matching TRBD1 (5 bases). The germline V gene encodes CDR1 SNHLY and CDR2 FYNNEI. V was pared by 9 bases and J by 1 base, with 12 bases between. CDR3 length equals 13 residues. The CDR3 DNA is TGTGCCAGTCTCAACCAGGGGAACACTGAAGCTTTCTTT. Protein sequence: CASLNQGNTEAFF.